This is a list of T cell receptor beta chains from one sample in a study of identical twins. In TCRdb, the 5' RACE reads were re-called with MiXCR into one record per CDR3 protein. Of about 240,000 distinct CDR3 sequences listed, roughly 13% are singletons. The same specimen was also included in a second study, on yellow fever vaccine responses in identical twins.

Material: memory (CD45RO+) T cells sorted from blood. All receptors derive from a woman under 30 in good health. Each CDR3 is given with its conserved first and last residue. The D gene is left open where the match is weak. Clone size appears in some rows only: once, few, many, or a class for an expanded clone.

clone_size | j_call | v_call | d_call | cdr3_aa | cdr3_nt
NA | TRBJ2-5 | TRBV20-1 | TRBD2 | CSARGLAGPFGETQYF | TGCAGTGCCCGTGGACTAGCGGGGCCTTTCGGTGAGACCCAGTACTTC
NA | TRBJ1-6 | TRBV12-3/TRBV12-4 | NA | CASTYGREGSPLHF | TGTGCCAGCACCTACGGCAGGGAGGGATCACCCCTCCACTTT
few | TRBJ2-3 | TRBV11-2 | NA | CASSQSGGGTDTQYF | TGTGCCAGCAGCCAATCCGGCGGCGGCACAGATACGCAGTATTTT
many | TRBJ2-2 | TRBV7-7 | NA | CASSPTGLRELFF | TGTGCTAGCAGCCCTACAGGGCTTCGGGAGCTGTTTTTT
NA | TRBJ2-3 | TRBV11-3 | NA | CASSEDTELSTQYF | TGTGCCAGCAGTGAAGATACGGAGCTCAGTACGCAGTATTTT
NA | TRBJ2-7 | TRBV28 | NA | CASSLIGRGYQYF | TGTGCCAGCAGTTTGATCGGCAGGGGATATCAGTACTTC
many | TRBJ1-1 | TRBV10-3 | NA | CAISTEVNTEAFF | TGTGCCATCAGCACAGAAGTGAACACTGAAGCTTTCTTT
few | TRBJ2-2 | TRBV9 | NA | CATSVQGTGELFF | TGTGCCACCTCTGTACAGGGAACCGGGGAGCTGTTTTTT
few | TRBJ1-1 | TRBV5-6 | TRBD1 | CASSFKGAEAEAFF | TGTGCCAGCAGCTTTAAGGGGGCGGAGGCTGAAGCTTTCTTT
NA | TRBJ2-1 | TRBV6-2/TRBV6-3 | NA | CASSVIPGQSSYNEQFF | TGTGCCAGCAGCGTAATTCCCGGACAAAGCTCCTACAATGAGCAGTTCTTC
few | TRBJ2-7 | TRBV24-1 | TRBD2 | CATSDPGTSGGEQYF | TGTGCCACCAGTGACCCCGGGACTAGCGGGGGCGAGCAGTACTTC
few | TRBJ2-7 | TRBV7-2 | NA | CASSYKIAGQMTYEQYF | TGTGCCAGCAGCTATAAGATAGCGGGACAGATGACCTACGAGCAGTACTTC
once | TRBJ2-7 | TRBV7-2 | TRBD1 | CASSLGRDRFSYEQYF | TGTGCCAGCAGCTTAGGCAGGGACAGGTTTTCCTACGAGCAGTACTTC
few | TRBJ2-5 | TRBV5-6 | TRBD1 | CASSFGQGETQYF | TGTGCCAGCAGCTTCGGACAGGGAGAGACCCAGTACTTC